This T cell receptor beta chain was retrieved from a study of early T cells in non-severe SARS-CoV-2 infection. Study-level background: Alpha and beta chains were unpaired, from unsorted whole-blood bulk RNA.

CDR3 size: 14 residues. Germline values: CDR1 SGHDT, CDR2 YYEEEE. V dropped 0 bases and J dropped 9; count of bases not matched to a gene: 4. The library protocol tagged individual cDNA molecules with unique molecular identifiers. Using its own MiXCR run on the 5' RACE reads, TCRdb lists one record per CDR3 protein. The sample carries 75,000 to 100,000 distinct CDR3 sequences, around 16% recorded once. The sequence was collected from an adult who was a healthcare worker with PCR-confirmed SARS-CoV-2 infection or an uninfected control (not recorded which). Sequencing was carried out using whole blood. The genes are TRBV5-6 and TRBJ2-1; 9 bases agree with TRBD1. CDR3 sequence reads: CASSLVGQGFEQFF. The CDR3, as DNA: TGTGCCAGCAGCTTGGTGGGACAGGGTTTTGAGCAGTTCTTC.